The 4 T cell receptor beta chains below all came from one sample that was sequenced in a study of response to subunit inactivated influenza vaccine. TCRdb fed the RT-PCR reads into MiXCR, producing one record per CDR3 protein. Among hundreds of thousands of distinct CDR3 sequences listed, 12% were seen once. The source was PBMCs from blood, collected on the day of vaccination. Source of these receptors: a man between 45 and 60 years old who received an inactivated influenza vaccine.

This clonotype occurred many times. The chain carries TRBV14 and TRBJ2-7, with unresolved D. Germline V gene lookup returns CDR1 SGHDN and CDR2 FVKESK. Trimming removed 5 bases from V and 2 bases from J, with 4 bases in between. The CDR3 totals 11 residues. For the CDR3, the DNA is TGTGCCAGCAGCAACGCCTACGAGCAGTACTTC. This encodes CASSNAYEQYF.

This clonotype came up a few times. The CDR3 sequence: CASSLAPSSRGGTDTQYF. The CDR3 nucleotides read TGTGCCAGCAGCCTCGCCCCCAGCAGCCGGGGGGGCACAGATACGCAGTATTTT. This rearrangement joins TRBV4-2 to TRBJ2-3; TRBD2 aligns across 7 bases. This CDR3 is 18 amino acids long. Germline V gene sequence: CDR1 LGHNA, CDR2 YNFKEQ. V shed 4 bases, J shed 1 base, and the junction held 14 bases outside the gene matches.

The CDR3 loop reads CASTPAATNYGYTF. The CDR3 DNA follows: TGTGCCAGCACCCCGGCAGCGACTAACTATGGCTACACCTTC. The chain couples TRBV6-1 to TRBJ1-2; D unclear. V was cut by 7 bases and J by 0 bases, with 12 bases left in between. The CDR3 totals 14 residues. Germline V lookup: CDR1 MNHNS, CDR2 SASEGT.

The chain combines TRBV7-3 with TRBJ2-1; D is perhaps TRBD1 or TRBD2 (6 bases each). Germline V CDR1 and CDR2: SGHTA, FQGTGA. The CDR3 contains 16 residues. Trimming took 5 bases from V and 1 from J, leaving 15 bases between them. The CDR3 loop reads CASSQMGGRSYNEQFF. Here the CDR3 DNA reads TGTGCCAGCAGCCAAATGGGGGGCAGATCCTACAATGAGCAGTTCTTC.